The 16 T cell receptor beta chains given below trace back to one sample, sequenced in a study of PD-1 blockade in classical Hodgkin lymphoma. TCRdb's table, derived via immunoSEQ multiplex PCR, lists solely in-frame clones and lacks some. The table has over 13,000 clones, 75% to 85% seen once. All trial patients relapsed after autologous stem cell transplantation. The sample was peripheral blood mononuclear cells (PBMCs), taken before the second cycle of nivolumab. The receptors come from a human donor with classical Hodgkin lymphoma.

The chain joins TRBV19 to TRBJ2-6; D might be TRBD1 or TRBD2, each matching 6 bases. The CDR3 totals 16 residues. Germline lookup yields CDR1 LNHDA and CDR2 SQIVND (reference sequence). V gave up 2 bases and J gave up 0 bases, with 8 bases separating them. This CDR3 reads CASSIKGGSGANVLTF. CDR3 bases: TGTGCCAGTAGTATAAAGGGGGGCTCTGGGGCCAACGTCCTGACTTTC. Complete variable domain (other parts from reference TRBV19 and TRBJ2-6): DGGITQSPKYLFRKEGQNVTLSCEQNLNHDAMYWYRQDPGQGLRLIYYSQIVNDFQKGDIAEGYSVSREKKESFPLTVTSAQKNPTAFYLCASSIKGGSGANVLTFGAGSRLTVL.

This clone came up a few times. The chain has TRBV11-2 and TRBJ1-2, with D perhaps TRBD1 (5 bases). Germline V gene sequence: CDR1 SGHAT, CDR2 FQNNGV. The CDR3 spans 15 residues. Trimming removed 5 bases from V and 4 bases from J, with 17 bases in between. CDR3 loop: CASSLGTGVGYGYTF. CDR3 bases: TGTGCCAGCAGCCTAGGGACGGGAGTGGGCTATGGCTACACCTTC.

CDR3 loop: CAWSSWTGDGYTF. Written as DNA, the CDR3 is TGTGCCTGGAGTTCCTGGACTGGGGATGGCTACACCTTC. The chain has TRBV30 and TRBJ1-2; D is unresolved. This CDR3 contains 13 residues. Germline V gene sequence: CDR1 GTSNPN, CDR2 SVGIG (reference sequence). V was cut by 2 bases and J by 6 bases, with 13 bases left in between.

This chain uses TRBV5-5 with TRBJ2-4; no firm D call. The CDR3 consists of 14 residues. V was trimmed by 1 base and J by 0 bases, leaving 5 bases between them. Per the germline V gene, CDR1 is SGHKS and CDR2 is YYEKEE (reference sequence). In DNA, the CDR3 is TGTGCCAGCAGCTTGAGTGGAGCCAAAAACATTCAGTACTTC. Residues: CASSLSGAKNIQYF.

The chain is built from TRBV28 and TRBJ2-3; the D gene could be TRBD1 or TRBD2 (6 bases each). Germline V gene data show CDR1 as MDHEN and CDR2 as SYDVKM. V shed 5 bases and J shed 3 bases, with 15 bases lying between them. CDR3 length equals 15 residues. The DNA of the CDR3 is TGTGCCAGCAGTACGCTCCGGGGGCTAACAGATACGCAGTATTTT. Amino acid sequence: CASSTLRGLTDTQYF. The complete variable domain, with remaining parts taken from reference TRBV28 and TRBJ2-3, reads DVKVTQSSRYLVKRTGEKVFLECVQDMDHENMFWYRQDPGLGLRLIYFSYDVKMKEKGDIPEGYSVSREKKERFSLILESASTNQTSMYLCASSTLRGLTDTQYFGPGTRLTVL.

This sequence joins TRBV6-6 and TRBJ1-5, with 7 nucleotides matching TRBD1. CDR3 length: 15 amino acids. Trimming at V came to 6 bases and at J to 3 bases, leaving 8 bases not matched to a gene. CDR1 MNHNY and CDR2 SVGAGI come from the germline V gene (reference sequence). The CDR3 sequence is CASSDRAFFNQPQHF. CDR3 nucleotide sequence: TGTGCCAGCAGCGACAGGGCATTCTTCAATCAGCCCCAGCATTTT.

The chain carries TRBV7-9 and TRBJ1-1; 9 nucleotides match TRBD1. Germline V lookup: CDR1 SEHNR, CDR2 FQNEAQ (reference sequence). This CDR3 contains 15 residues. After removal of 5 bases from V and 1 base from J, the junction contained 5 bases not matched to a gene. The CDR3 sequence: CASSPRQGGNTEAFF. CDR3 coding DNA: TGTGCCAGCAGCCCAAGACAGGGGGGGAACACTGAAGCTTTCTTT.

This clone was recorded a few times. The chain recombines TRBV30 with TRBJ2-7; TRBD1 matches at 8 bases. Germline V gene sequence: CDR1 GTSNPN, CDR2 SVGIG (reference sequence). V lost 0 bases to trimming and J lost 5 bases; unmatched junction nucleotides: 12. This CDR3 region has 16 residues. The CDR3: CAWSVLMTGAVNEQYF. The CDR3 DNA reads as TGTGCCTGGAGTGTTCTCATGACAGGGGCGGTGAACGAGCAGTACTTC. Complete variable domain (other parts from reference TRBV30 and TRBJ2-7): SQTIHQWPATLVQPVGSPLSLECTVEGTSNPNLYWYRQAAGRGLQLLFYSVGIGQISSEVPQNLSASRPQDRQFILSSKKLLLSDSGFYLCAWSVLMTGAVNEQYFGPGTRLTVT.

J is TRBJ2-3 and V is TRBV12-5; D remains ambiguous. Trimming stripped 3 bases from V and 3 bases from J, with 7 bases between. This CDR3 has 13 amino acids. Germline values: CDR1 LGHNT, CDR2 FRNRAP. The CDR3 sequence: CASGFHETDTQYF. The CDR3 DNA sequence: TGTGCTAGTGGTTTCCATGAAACAGATACGCAGTATTTT.

Only a few counts were recorded for this clone. This sequence joins TRBV5-1 and TRBJ2-7; 13 positions match TRBD2. The CDR3 is 14 amino acids. V was clipped by 4 bases and J by 7 bases; unmatched bases: 5. Germline V CDR1 and CDR2: SGHRS, YFSETQ. The CDR3 DNA sequence: TGCGCCAGCAGCCTGGGACTAGCGGGGACTGAGCAGTACTTC. It specifies CASSLGLAGTEQYF.

This clone was seen a single time. DNA of the CDR3: TGTGCCAGCAGTCCCCGGGGACAGGGGGCAGGGCAGCCCCAGCATTTT. Translated, it gives CASSPRGQGAGQPQHF. This sequence joins TRBV28 and TRBJ1-5; 12 bases are a match to TRBD1. The CDR3 is 16 amino acids. Germline trimming cut 5 bases from V and 7 bases from J; bases unmatched to any gene: 9. CDR1 is MDHEN, CDR2 SYDVKM, per germline. The full variable domain, in which reference TRBV28 and TRBJ1-5 provide the parts outside the CDR3, is DVKVTQSSRYLVKRTGEKVFLECVQDMDHENMFWYRQDPGLGLRLIYFSYDVKMKEKGDIPEGYSVSREKKERFSLILESASTNQTSMYLCASSPRGQGAGQPQHFGDGTRLSIL.

The chain carries TRBV6-1 and TRBJ2-7; D call uncertain. The germline V and J ends were trimmed by 5 bases and 1 base, with 3 bases remaining between them. Germline loops: CDR1 MNHNS, CDR2 SASEGT. There are 11 residues in the CDR3. The CDR3 DNA reads TGTGCCAGCAGTCCTTCCTACGAGCAGTACTTC. This sequence encodes CASSPSYEQYF.

The chain recombines TRBV6-5 with TRBJ1-1; 8 bases line up with TRBD1. J lost 3 bases, V lost 6 bases, and 9 bases had no gene match. Germline V gene data show CDR1 as MNHEY and CDR2 as SVGAGI. CDR3 length: 15 residues. CDR3 DNA sequence: TGTGCCAGCAGGTCCAGACAGGGGCGGTACACTGAAGCTTTCTTT. This codes for CASRSRQGRYTEAFF.

Comment on this clone: At one boundary the junction diverges from the germline segment, which might be a read error. Other DNA sequences in this specimen translate into the identical CDR3. The chain employs TRBV5-6 and TRBJ2-6; the D is unclear. The CDR3 runs 15 residues. Germline values: CDR1 SGHDT, CDR2 YYEEEE. The CDR3 DNA reads as TGTGCCAGCAGCTTGGTAGGGTTTGGGTCCAACGTCCTGACTTTC. Translation gives CASSLVGFGSNVLTF. The full variable domain, with the rest looked up from reference TRBV5-6 and TRBJ2-6, is DAGVTQSPTHLIKTRGQQVTLRCSPKSGHDTVSWYQQALGQGPQFIFQYYEEEERQRGNFPDRFSGHQFPNYSSELNVNALLLGDSALYLCASSLVGFGSNVLTFGAGSRLTVL.

The chain recombines TRBV6-5 with TRBJ1-1; TRBD1 matches 8 bases. This CDR3 contains 14 residues. Germline-derived CDR1 and CDR2 are MNHEY and SVGAGI. Trimming cost V 0 bases and J 4 bases; bases outside gene matches: 1. CDR3: CASSYSGQATEAFF. For the CDR3, the DNA is TGTGCCAGCAGTTACTCGGGACAGGCCACTGAAGCTTTCTTT.

The V gene is TRBV5-5, the J gene TRBJ1-2; 8 nucleotides align to TRBD1. Trimming cost V 4 bases and J 3 bases; bases outside gene matches: 5. The length of the CDR3 is 14 residues. Germline CDR1 SGHKS, CDR2 YYEKEE (reference sequence). The DNA of the CDR3 is TGTGCCAGCAGCACGGGACAGGTCCACTATGGCTACACCTTC. Translation: CASSTGQVHYGYTF.